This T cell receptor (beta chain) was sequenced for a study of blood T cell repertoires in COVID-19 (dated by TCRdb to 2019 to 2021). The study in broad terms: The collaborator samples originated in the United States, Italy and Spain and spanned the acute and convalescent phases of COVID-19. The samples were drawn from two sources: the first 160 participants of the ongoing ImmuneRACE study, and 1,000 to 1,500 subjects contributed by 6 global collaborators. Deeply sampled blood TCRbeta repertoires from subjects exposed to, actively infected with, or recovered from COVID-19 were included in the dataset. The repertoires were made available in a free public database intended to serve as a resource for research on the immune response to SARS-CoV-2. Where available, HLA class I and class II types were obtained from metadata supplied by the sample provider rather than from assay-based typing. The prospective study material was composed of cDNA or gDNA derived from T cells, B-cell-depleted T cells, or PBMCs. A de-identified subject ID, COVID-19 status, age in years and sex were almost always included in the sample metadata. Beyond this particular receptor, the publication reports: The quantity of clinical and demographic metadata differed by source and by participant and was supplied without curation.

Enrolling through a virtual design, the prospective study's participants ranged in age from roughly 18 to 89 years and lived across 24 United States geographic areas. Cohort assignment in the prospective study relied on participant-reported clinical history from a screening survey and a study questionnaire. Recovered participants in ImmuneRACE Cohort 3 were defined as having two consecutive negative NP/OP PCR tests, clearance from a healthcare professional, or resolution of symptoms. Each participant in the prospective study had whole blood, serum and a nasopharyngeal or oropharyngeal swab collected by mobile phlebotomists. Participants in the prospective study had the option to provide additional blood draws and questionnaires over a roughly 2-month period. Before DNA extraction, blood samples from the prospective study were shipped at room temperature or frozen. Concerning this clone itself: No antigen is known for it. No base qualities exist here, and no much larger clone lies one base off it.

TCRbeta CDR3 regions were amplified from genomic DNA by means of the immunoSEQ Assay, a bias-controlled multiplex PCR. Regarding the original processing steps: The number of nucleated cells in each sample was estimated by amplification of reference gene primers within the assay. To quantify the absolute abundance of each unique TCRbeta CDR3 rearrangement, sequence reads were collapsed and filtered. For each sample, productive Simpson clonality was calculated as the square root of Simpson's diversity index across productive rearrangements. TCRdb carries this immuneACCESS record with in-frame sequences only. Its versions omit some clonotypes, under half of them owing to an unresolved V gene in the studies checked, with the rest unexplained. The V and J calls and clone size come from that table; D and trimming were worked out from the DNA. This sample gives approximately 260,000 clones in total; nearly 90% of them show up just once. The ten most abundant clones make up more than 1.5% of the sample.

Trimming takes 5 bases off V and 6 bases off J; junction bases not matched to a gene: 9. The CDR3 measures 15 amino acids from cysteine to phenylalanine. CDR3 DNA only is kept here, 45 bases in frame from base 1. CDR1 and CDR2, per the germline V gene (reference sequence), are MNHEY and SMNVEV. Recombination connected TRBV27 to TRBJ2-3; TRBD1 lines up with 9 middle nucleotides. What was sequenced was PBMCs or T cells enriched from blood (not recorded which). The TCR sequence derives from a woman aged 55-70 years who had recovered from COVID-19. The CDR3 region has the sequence CASSDPGQGADTQYF. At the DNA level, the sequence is TGTGCCAGCAGTGACCCGGGACAGGGAGCCGATACGCAGTATTTT.